This TCR beta chain comes out of a study of shared clonotypes between healthy human individuals. The CDR3 contains 14 residues. The germline V gene encodes CDR1 SGHDN and CDR2 FVKESK. V lost 3 bases and J 4 bases, leaving 9 bases between the germline ends. The method was immunoSEQ multiplex PCR; TCRdb's version includes in-frame clones alone and lacks a portion of them. Counted here are fewer than 600,000 clones, 79% occurring once; the ten biggest clones make up approximately 13%. The TCR comes from a middle-aged woman in good health. Some clones in this sample may be carry-over from other donors' samples. This chain joins TRBV14 and TRBJ2-2; D remains ambiguous. The sample consisted of PBMCs. CDR3 in amino acids: CASSHRMSTGELFF. In DNA form, the CDR3 reads TGTGCCAGCAGCCATCGAATGTCCACCGGGGAGCTGTTTTTT.